The present T cell receptor beta chain was sequenced within a study of shared T cell receptors in the human thymus. The table lists this clone with a count of one. Measured with immunoSEQ multiplex PCR; TCRdb has only the in-frame clones, and not every one. The profile shows about 380,000 clones, 85% to 95% of them singletons. The V end lost 5 bases, the J end lost 6 bases, and 13 bases lay between the germline ends. Germline CDR1 and CDR2: MNHEY and SMNVEV (reference sequence). This CDR3 is 14 amino acids long. Sequencing used thymocytes. This receptor was identified in a human donor. This chain joins TRBV27 and TRBJ2-2; D might be TRBD2 (7 bases). The chain's CDR3 is CASSLKGGAGELFF. The CDR3 nucleotides are TGTGCCAGCAGTCTAAAGGGGGGGGCCGGGGAGCTGTTTTTT.